This T cell receptor beta chain was found in a study of identical twins. Notes on the study in general: Less excess twin sharing appeared in beta out-of-frame sequences. Within cord blood, abundant beta clonotypes carried fewer insertions, but memory repertoires showed no such trend. For monozygotic twins, models underestimated out-of-frame TCR alpha sharing. Low generation-probability sequences were in excess among twin-shared out-of-frame alpha sequences.

This clonotype occurred a few times. What it binds is not known. Trimming removed 1 base at V and 9 bases at J, with 10 bases between. CDR1 and CDR2 (germline): ENHRY, SYGVKD. CDR3 size: 14 residues. In TCRdb, the 5' RACE reads were re-called with MiXCR into one record per CDR3 protein. This table has 400,000 to 600,000 distinct CDR3 sequences, around 22% appearing once. These same records also appear under a second study, on yellow fever vaccine responses in identical twins.

The receptor was derived from a woman between 18 and 30 years old in good health. The material sequenced was CD4+ T cells sorted from blood. This sequence joins TRBV10-3 and TRBJ1-6; a weak D match, TRBD1 (6 bases). The chain's CDR3 is CAISELAGVSPLHF. The CDR3 DNA reads as TGTGCCATCAGTGAGTTGGCAGGGGTTTCACCCCTCCACTTT.